This passage covers 31 T cell receptor beta chains from one sample sequenced in a study of blood T cell repertoires in COVID-19 (dated by TCRdb to about 2020). To prepare the library, the immunoSEQ multiplex PCR assay was applied. TCRdb re-hosts the immuneACCESS table, in-frame sequences only. Its copies lack some clones; in the studies checked, an unresolved V gene accounts for under half of them, and the cause for the rest is not known. The sample table shows about 110,000 clones, and 90% are seen once. 1.1% of the sample comes from the top ten. The specimen sequenced was peripheral blood. Every receptor here comes from a human donor in a cohort sampled during active COVID-19.

J is TRBJ2-1 and V is TRBV5-4, with 8 nucleotides matching TRBD2. The length of the CDR3 is 16 residues. The germline V gene encodes CDR1 SGHNT and CDR2 YYREEE (reference sequence). The V and J ends lost 6 bases and 6 bases, in that order; junction bases with no gene match: 14. CDR3 sequence reads: CASTDQPGGPGNEQFF. In DNA form, the CDR3 reads TGTGCCAGCACGGACCAGCCGGGGGGGCCAGGCAATGAGCAGTTCTTC.

The rearrangement joins TRBV11-3 to TRBJ2-5; TRBD1 aligns across 10 bases. Germline-derived CDR1 and CDR2 are SGHNT and YENEEA. The CDR3 consists of 14 residues. V was clipped by 3 bases and J by 2 bases; unmatched bases: 0. CDR3 sequence reads: CASSLGQGQETQYF. CDR3 bases: TGTGCCAGCAGCTTGGGACAGGGGCAAGAGACCCAGTACTTC.

The chain is built from TRBV29-1 and TRBJ2-7; no clear D gene. The V gene's germline CDR1 is SQVTM and CDR2 ANQGSEA. Trimming stripped 2 bases from V and 2 bases from J, with 4 bases between. This CDR3 has 11 amino acids. The chain's CDR3 is CSVETAYEQYF. The CDR3 nucleotides read TGCAGCGTTGAAACGGCCTACGAGCAGTACTTC.

This chain links TRBV19 with TRBJ1-1; the D gene is possibly TRBD1 (5 bases). V was pared by 3 bases and J by 7 bases, with 12 bases between. Germline V lookup: CDR1 LNHDA, CDR2 SQIVND (reference sequence). CDR3 length: 13 amino acids. The CDR3 nucleotides read TGTGCCAGTAGTATCCACCGGGACTTTGAAGCTTTCTTT. Protein product: CASSIHRDFEAFF.

The CDR3 region is CASSLYSPGVAGNYEQYF. The CDR3, as DNA: TGTGCCAGCAGTTTATACTCCCCCGGGGTAGCGGGGAACTACGAGCAGTACTTC. This chain joins TRBV28 and TRBJ2-7; 8 nucleotides align to TRBD2. Trimming at V came to 1 base and at J to 3 bases, leaving 14 bases not matched to a gene. Germline CDR1 and CDR2: MDHEN and SYDVKM. The CDR3 sequence is 18 residues long. Combining the CDR3 with reference TRBV28 and TRBJ2-7 gives the whole variable domain DVKVTQSSRYLVKRTGEKVFLECVQDMDHENMFWYRQDPGLGLRLIYFSYDVKMKEKGDIPEGYSVSREKKERFSLILESASTNQTSMYLCASSLYSPGVAGNYEQYFGPGTRLTVT.

The rearrangement links TRBV7-8 to TRBJ1-1, with D possibly TRBD1 on 6 matching bases. The CDR3 is 15 amino acids. Germline-derived CDR1 and CDR2 are SGHVS and FQNEAQ. The germline V and J ends were trimmed by 4 bases and 2 bases, with 14 bases remaining between them. This chain's CDR3 is CASSSPARGNTEAFF. The CDR3 coding sequence is TGTGCCAGCAGCTCCCCAGCCAGGGGAAACACTGAAGCTTTCTTT.

V usage is TRBV25-1 and J usage is TRBJ2-1, with TRBD2 matching 12 bases. The CDR3 runs 16 residues. The V gene end was trimmed by 4 bases and the J gene end by 4 bases; junction bases not matched to a gene: 5. Germline assignment: CDR1 MGHDK and CDR2 SYGVNS. The CDR3, as DNA: TGTGCCAGCAGTGCCCGGCTAGCGGGAGGGTACAATGAGCAGTTCTTC. The encoded protein is CASSARLAGGYNEQFF.

The DNA of the CDR3 is TGTGCCACCAGCAGAGATAGGCCTAGCGGGAGCGATGAGCAGTTCTTC. Protein product: CATSRDRPSGSDEQFF. The chain combines TRBV15 with TRBJ2-1; 10 bases map to TRBD2. The CDR3 totals 16 residues. From germline, CDR1 is LNHNV and CDR2 YYDKDF (reference sequence). The trim removed 0 bases at V and 8 bases at J, leaving 7 bases unmatched.

A remark on this clone: The same CDR3 also results from other DNA sequences found in this sample. V is TRBV6-6 and J is TRBJ2-5, with TRBD1 as a possible D gene (5 bases). Per germline, CDR1 MNHNY and CDR2 SVGAGI (reference sequence). The CDR3 is 15 residues long. Trimming took off 3 bases at V and 2 bases at J, with 13 bases between the two ends. CDR3 coding DNA: TGTGCCAGCAGTTATTCTGGCCAGGGTCAAGAGACCCAGTACTTC. Translated, it gives CASSYSGQGQETQYF.

The rearrangement links TRBV2 to TRBJ2-3; 8 bases are shared with TRBD2. The CDR3 spans 14 residues. Losses at the gene ends were 4 bases for V and 4 bases for J; bases not matched to a gene: 4. Germline CDR1 is SNHLY and CDR2 is FYNNEI. The DNA for the CDR3 is TGTGCCAGCAGTGTCCGGGAGGGGGCAGATACGCAGTATTTT. Amino acid sequence: CASSVREGADTQYF. The full variable domain, with the rest looked up from reference TRBV2 and TRBJ2-3, is EPEVTQTPSHQVTQMGQEVILRCVPISNHLYFYWYRQILGQKVEFLVSFYNNEISEKSEIFDDQFSVERPDGSNFTLKIRSTKLEDSAMYFCASSVREGADTQYFGPGTRLTVL.

This clone has a handful of counts. The chain carries TRBV4-1 and TRBJ1-5, with D possibly matching TRBD1 (5 bases). Germline V gene lookup returns CDR1 MGHRA and CDR2 YSYEKL. The germline V and J ends were trimmed by 0 bases and 0 bases, with 18 bases remaining between them. The CDR3 covers 19 residues. The CDR3 coding sequence is TGCGCCAGCAGCCAAGAAGCTTGGGGCACAGTGACTAGCAATCAGCCCCAGCATTTT. Encoded protein: CASSQEAWGTVTSNQPQHF.

This chain joins TRBV18 and TRBJ1-2; perhaps TRBD1 as D (6 bases). The CDR3 spans 12 residues. Trimming took off 3 bases at V and 6 bases at J, with 8 bases between the two ends. Germline CDR1 and CDR2: KGHSH and LQKENI. The CDR3 here is CASSPDRHGYTF. As DNA, the CDR3 is TGTGCCAGCTCACCCGACAGGCATGGCTACACCTTC.

The gene calls are TRBV28 and TRBJ1-1, with 7 bases aligning to TRBD1. In germline, CDR1 is MDHEN, CDR2 SYDVKM. Trimming cost V 5 bases and J 3 bases; bases outside gene matches: 15. The CDR3 is made up of 17 amino acids. The CDR3 DNA follows: TGTGCCAGCAGTCTTGCAGGGGGAATTCGTACGGACACTGAAGCTTTCTTT. It is translated as CASSLAGGIRTDTEAFF.

The V call is TRBV2, the J call TRBJ2-5, with D unclear. The CDR3 totals 10 residues. Germline V lookup: CDR1 SNHLY, CDR2 FYNNEI. V shed 10 bases and J shed 7 bases, with 10 bases lying between them. Here the CDR3 reads CATTVGTQYF. CDR3 sequence (DNA): TGTGCCACCACAGTGGGGACCCAGTACTTC.

The V and J genes are TRBV6-5 and TRBJ2-7; D may be TRBD2 (5 bases). Germline values: CDR1 MNHEY, CDR2 SVGAGI. The CDR3 is made up of 14 amino acids. The V end lost 7 bases, the J end lost 3 bases, and 16 bases lay between the germline ends. This chain's CDR3 is CASNTGSFSYEQYF. CDR3 nucleotide sequence: TGTGCCAGCAATACGGGGAGTTTCAGCTACGAGCAGTACTTC.

This chain joins TRBV19 and TRBJ1-5, with D uncertain. With 3 bases removed from V and 6 bases from J, the gap between germline ends came to 15 bases. Germline CDR1 reads LNHDA; CDR2 reads SQIVND (reference sequence). This CDR3 has 15 amino acids. The CDR3 bases are TGTGCCAGTAGTATGGCGCATCGGGGAAGTCAGCCCCAGCATTTT. Its translation is CASSMAHRGSQPQHF.

The chain recombines TRBV4-2 with TRBJ2-7; a weak D match, TRBD1 (5 bases). The CDR3 runs 17 residues. V was cut by 0 bases and J by 0 bases, with 15 bases left in between. CDR1 LGHNA and CDR2 YNFKEQ come from the germline V gene. The CDR3 bases are TGTGCCAGCAGCCAAGATCGGAGAAAAAGGGGCTCCTACGAGCAGTACTTC. Protein product: CASSQDRRKRGSYEQYF.

The gene calls are TRBV7-9 and TRBJ2-2; D not resolved. Germline lookup yields CDR1 SEHNR and CDR2 FQNEAQ (reference sequence). CDR3 length: 13 residues. V lost 4 bases and J 2 bases, leaving 5 bases between the germline ends. This CDR3 reads CASSSSNTGELFF. The CDR3 bases are TGTGCCAGCAGCTCCTCTAACACCGGGGAGCTGTTTTTT.

The chain couples TRBV3-1 (or the pseudogene TRBV3-2) to TRBJ2-7; TRBD2 is a possible D gene (6 bases). Per the germline V gene, CDR1 is LGHDT and CDR2 is YNNKEL (reference sequence). Trimming removed 1 base at V and 8 bases at J, with 15 bases between. The CDR3 is 14 residues long. Written as DNA, the CDR3 is TGTGCCAGCAGCCAAGGACTAGGGCTGACTAAGCAGTACTTC. It encodes CASSQGLGLTKQYF.

Only a few counts were recorded for this clone. This chain connects TRBV27 to TRBJ1-2; no definite D call. The CDR3 contains 13 residues. V was shortened by 3 bases and J by 2 bases, with 7 bases between the two germline ends. The germline CDR1 and CDR2 sequences are MNHEY and SMNVEV (reference sequence). The CDR3 bases are TGTGCCAGCAGTTTTGAGGGAAACTATGGCTACACCTTC. Its translation: CASSFEGNYGYTF.

The rearrangement uses TRBV10-3 and TRBJ1-6; no reliable D call. This CDR3 is 12 amino acids long. The germline V gene has CDR1 ENHRY and CDR2 SYGVKD. The V end lost 8 bases, the J end lost 8 bases, and 10 bases lay between the germline ends. The CDR3 loop reads CAIYDGDSPLHF. The CDR3 nucleotides are TGTGCCATCTATGACGGGGATTCACCCCTCCACTTT.

This clone was detected a few times. The rearrangement uses TRBV4-1 and TRBJ1-2; a possible D gene is TRBD1 (6 bases). Germline V gene data show CDR1 as MGHRA and CDR2 as YSYEKL. The CDR3 runs 13 residues. With 4 bases removed from V and 5 bases from J, the gap between germline ends came to 11 bases. This chain's CDR3 is CASSRPGQYGYTF. Here the CDR3 DNA reads TGCGCCAGCAGCCGACCAGGACAGTATGGCTACACCTTC.

This chain uses TRBV6-1 with TRBJ1-2; 9 positions agree with TRBD1. J was trimmed by 7 bases and V by 1 base; bases with no gene match: 10. Per germline, CDR1 MNHNS and CDR2 SASEGT. The CDR3 loop spans 16 amino acids. The DNA for the CDR3 is TGTGCCAGCAGTGAAGTCACCTCGGGGACAGGGAGTGGCTACACCTTC. This translates into CASSEVTSGTGSGYTF.

The chain joins TRBV6-1 to TRBJ2-2; 8 nucleotides agree with TRBD2. The junction had 10 bases not matched to a gene; V was cut back by 4 bases and J by 0 bases. Germline V gene data show CDR1 as MNHNS and CDR2 as SASEGT. The CDR3 extends over 18 amino acids. CDR3 DNA: TGTGCCAGCAGTGCCCGGACTAGCAGAAGCTCGAACACCGGGGAGCTGTTTTTT. It specifies CASSARTSRSSNTGELFF.

This clone was detected once. The chain couples TRBV27 to TRBJ1-1; no clear D. This CDR3 comprises 17 residues. V was trimmed by 2 bases and J by 7 bases, leaving 23 bases between them. The germline gives CDR1 MNHEY, CDR2 SMNVEV (reference sequence). As DNA, the CDR3 is TGTGCCAGCAGTTTAAGAGGGAAGGGTTTGGGTGGACGTGAAGCTTTCTTT. Protein: CASSLRGKGLGGREAFF.

The gene calls are TRBV2 and TRBJ2-5, with 10 bases aligning to TRBD1. After removal of 5 bases from V and 3 bases from J, the junction contained 3 bases not matched to a gene. The CDR3 extends over 14 amino acids. CDR1 and CDR2 (germline): SNHLY, FYNNEI. The CDR3 protein is CASSPGTGEETQYF. The CDR3 DNA reads TGTGCCAGCAGTCCCGGGACAGGGGAAGAGACCCAGTACTTC.

On this clone itself: This specimen includes other DNA sequences encoding the same CDR3. The chain carries TRBV6-5 and TRBJ1-1, with a tentative D call TRBD1 (6 bases). The ends were cut back, 8 bases at V and 5 bases at J, with 9 bases in the middle. From germline, CDR1 is MNHEY and CDR2 SVGAGI. CDR3 length: 11 amino acids. The CDR3 sequence: CASGRGTEAFF. Here the CDR3 DNA reads TGTGCCAGCGGGAGGGGGACTGAAGCTTTCTTT.

The chain couples TRBV6-1 to TRBJ1-5; D is unresolved. Germline V gives CDR1 MNHNS, CDR2 SASEGT. The V and J ends lost 1 base and 2 bases respectively, with 12 bases between them. The CDR3 spans 16 residues. CDR3 amino acids: CASSEGHLGGNQPQHF. The CDR3 DNA reads TGTGCCAGCAGTGAAGGCCATCTCGGGGGCAATCAGCCCCAGCATTTT.

The chain uses TRBV9 and TRBJ1-3; unclear D gene. Germline V gene lookup returns CDR1 SGDLS and CDR2 YYNGEE. V lost 0 bases and J 0 bases, leaving 10 bases between the germline ends. The CDR3 runs to 16 residues. The CDR3 DNA sequence: TGTGCCAGCAGCGTAGCTTGGCCAGGCTCTGGAAACACCATATATTTT. The encoded protein is CASSVAWPGSGNTIYF.

The chain carries TRBV28 and TRBJ2-7; TRBD1 agrees at 10 bases. This CDR3 spans 14 amino acids. Germline V gives CDR1 MDHEN, CDR2 SYDVKM. V gave up 6 bases and J gave up 4 bases; unmatched junction bases: 6. The CDR3 sequence: CASRTGGDVYEQYF. CDR3 coding DNA: TGTGCCAGCAGGACAGGGGGCGATGTTTACGAGCAGTACTTC.

V is TRBV9 and J is TRBJ2-5; D might be TRBD1 (6 bases). CDR1 is SGDLS, CDR2 YYNGEE, per germline. This CDR3 region has 13 residues. V dropped 3 bases and J dropped 5 bases, with 11 bases sitting between them. This CDR3 is CASSEQGGETQYF. CDR3 nucleotides: TGTGCCAGCAGCGAACAGGGTGGTGAGACCCAGTACTTC. The variable domain in full, completed from reference TRBV9 and TRBJ2-5, reads DSGVTQTPKHLITATGQRVTLRCSPRSGDLSVYWYQQSLDQGLQFLIQYYNGEERAKGNILERFSAQQFPDLHSELNLSSLELGDSALYFCASSEQGGETQYFGPGTRLLVL.